This T cell receptor beta chain was profiled in a study of cytomegalovirus exposure and HLA in healthy donors. The study, taken as a whole, reports: In a later analysis, parvovirus B19, influenza, CMV and Epstein-Barr virus appeared linked to several top co-occurrence clusters. Likely technical artifact: a cluster of highly shared sequence variants.

V lost 6 bases to trimming and J lost 3 bases, with 6 bases between them. In germline, CDR1 is MNHNS, CDR2 SASEGT. This CDR3 contains 11 residues. A multiplex PCR was run with 60 Vbeta primers and 13 Jbeta primers. This table comes from immunoSEQ multiplex PCR, and its TCRdb copy is limited to in-frame clones, with some not included. The sample holds a few hundred thousand clones, 80% to 90% seen once. Worth noting for this clone: The antigen is undetermined.

This receptor was obtained from a woman aged 40 to 50 in good health and CMV-seropositive. The source material was PBMCs. This chain joins TRBV6-1 and TRBJ2-7, with D hard to call. CDR3 nucleotide sequence: TGTGCCAGCAGCCCTTTCTACGAGCAGTACTTC. It is translated as CASSPFYEQYF.